This T cell receptor beta chain was found in a study of cytomegalovirus exposure and HLA in healthy donors. This clone was seen more than once but under ten times. Researchers ran the PCR with 60 Vbeta and 13 Jbeta primers. The protocol was immunoSEQ multiplex PCR, while the TCRdb copy is restricted to in-frame clones and leaves out a portion. This table has roughly 130,000 clones, roughly 71% appearing once. Germline V gene lookup returns CDR1 MNHEY and CDR2 SVGAGI. The CDR3 totals 13 residues. V lost 2 bases to trimming and J lost 1 base, with 5 bases between them. The source of this sequence is a woman aged 45-65 years in good health and CMV-seropositive. Sequenced: PBMCs. This chain links TRBV6-5 with TRBJ1-1; D is uncertain. CDR3 sequence reads: CASSYGENTEAFF. CDR3 coding DNA: TGTGCCAGCAGTTACGGAGAGAACACTGAAGCTTTCTTT.